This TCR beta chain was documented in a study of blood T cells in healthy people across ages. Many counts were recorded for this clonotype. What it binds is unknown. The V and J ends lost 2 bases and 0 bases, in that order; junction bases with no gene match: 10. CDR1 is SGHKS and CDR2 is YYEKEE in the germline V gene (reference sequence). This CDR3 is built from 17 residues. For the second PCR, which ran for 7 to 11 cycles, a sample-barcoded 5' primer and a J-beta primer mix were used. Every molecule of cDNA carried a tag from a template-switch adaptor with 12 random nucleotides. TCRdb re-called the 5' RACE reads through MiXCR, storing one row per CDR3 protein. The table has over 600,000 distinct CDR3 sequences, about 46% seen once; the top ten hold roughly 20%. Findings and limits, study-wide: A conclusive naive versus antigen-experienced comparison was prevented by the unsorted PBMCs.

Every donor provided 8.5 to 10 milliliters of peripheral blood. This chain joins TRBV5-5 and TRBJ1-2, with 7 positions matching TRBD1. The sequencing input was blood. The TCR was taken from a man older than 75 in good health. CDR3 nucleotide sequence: TGTGCCAGCAGCTTCGTGGGACAGCAGTCAACTAACTATGGCTACACCTTC. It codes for CASSFVGQQSTNYGYTF.